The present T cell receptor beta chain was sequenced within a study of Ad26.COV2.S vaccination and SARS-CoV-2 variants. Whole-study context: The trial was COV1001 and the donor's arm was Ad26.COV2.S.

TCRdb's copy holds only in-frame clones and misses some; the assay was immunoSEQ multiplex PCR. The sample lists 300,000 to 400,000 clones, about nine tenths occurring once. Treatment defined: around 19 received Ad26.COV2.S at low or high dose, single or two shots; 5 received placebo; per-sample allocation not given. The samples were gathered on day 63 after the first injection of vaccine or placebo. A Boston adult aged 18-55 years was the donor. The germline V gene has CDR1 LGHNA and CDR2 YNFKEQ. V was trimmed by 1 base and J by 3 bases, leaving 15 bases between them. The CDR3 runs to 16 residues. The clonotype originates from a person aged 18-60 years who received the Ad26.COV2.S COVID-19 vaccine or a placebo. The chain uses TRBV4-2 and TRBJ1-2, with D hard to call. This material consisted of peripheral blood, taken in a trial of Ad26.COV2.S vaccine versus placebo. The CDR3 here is CASSQVTEDSYYGYTF. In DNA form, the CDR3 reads TGTGCCAGCAGCCAAGTGACGGAGGACTCCTACTATGGCTACACCTTC.